This is a list of T cell receptor beta chains from one sample in a study of cytomegalovirus exposure and HLA in healthy donors. Clones were read by immunoSEQ multiplex PCR, and TCRdb kept only the in-frame ones, dropping some. This sample yields about 140,000 clones, of which around 70% are seen a single time; approximately 2.3% belongs to the top ten. Sequencing used PBMCs. The origin of the receptors is a woman aged 55-70 years in good health and CMV-seropositive. The CDR3 runs from the conserved cysteine through the conserved F or W. A D gene is named only where the DNA matches it firmly. Rows give clone size only sometimes, using once, few, many, or a class for an expanded clone.

d_call	v_call	j_call	cdr3_length	clone_size	cdr3_nt	cdr3_aa
TRBD2	TRBV29-1	TRBJ2-7	13	.	TGCAGCGTTATAGTTCTAGCGGGCTACGAGCAGTACTTC	CSVIVLAGYEQYF
.	TRBV5-8	TRBJ2-3	14	once	TGTGCCAGCAGCTTGCATCGGGGCACAGATACGCAGTATTTT	CASSLHRGTDTQYF
.	TRBV9	TRBJ1-3	14	.	TGTGCCAGCAGCGAAACAGGGAAGGGAAACACCATATATTTT	CASSETGKGNTIYF
TRBD2	TRBV18	TRBJ2-3	16	.	TGTGCCAGCTCACTCCTTAGCGGGAGGCCTATGGATACGCAGTATTTT	CASSLLSGRPMDTQYF
.	TRBV18	TRBJ2-2	16	.	TGTGCCAGCTCACCAACCCGGGTCCAGAACACCGGGGAGCTGTTTTTT	CASSPTRVQNTGELFF
.	TRBV6-1	TRBJ1-5	14	.	TGTGCCAGCCTCGAGGGTATGAGCAATCAGCCCCAGCATTTT	CASLEGMSNQPQHF
TRBD1	TRBV5-4	TRBJ2-1	15	.	TGTGCCAGCAGCTTTCTGGACAGGGAGGACGATGAGCAGTTCTTC	CASSFLDREDDEQFF
TRBD2	TRBV7-7	TRBJ2-5	12	.	TGTGCTAGCGGGGGGGGAGGAGAGACCCAGTACTTC	CASGGGGETQYF
TRBD2	TRBV19	TRBJ2-1	13	.	TGTGCCAGTAGTGAGACTAGCCGGAATGAGCAGTTCTTC	CASSETSRNEQFF
.	TRBV19	TRBJ2-2	15	.	TGTGCCAGTAGTATCTGGGGCGGGGACACCGGGGAGCTGTTTTTT	CASSIWGGDTGELFF
TRBD1	TRBV5-4	TRBJ2-7	14	.	TGTGCCAGCAGCTTCGGGACAGGGGGTCGCGAGCAGTACTTC	CASSFGTGGREQYF
.	TRBV5-1	TRBJ1-1	13	.	TGCGCCAGCAGGGAGCCCGCGAACACTGAAGCTTTCTTT	CASREPANTEAFF
.	TRBV10-3	TRBJ1-6	14	.	TGTGCCATCAGTGACCCAGGGAATAATTCACCCCTCCACTTT	CAISDPGNNSPLHF
.	TRBV5-1	TRBJ2-7	15	few	TGCGCCAGCAGAGCGGGGACACCTAGCTCCTACGAGCAGTACTTC	CASRAGTPSSYEQYF
TRBD1	TRBV28	TRBJ1-1	16	.	TGTGCCAGCGGATCCCCGGGACAGGGGGCAAAGACTGAAGCTTTCTTT	CASGSPGQGAKTEAFF
.	TRBV19	TRBJ2-5	15	.	TGTGCCAGTAGACTACAGGGTCTGGAGCTGGAGACCCAGTACTTC	CASRLQGLELETQYF
.	TRBV9	TRBJ1-1	14	.	TGTGCCAGCAGCGTGGGGCCTTTCGGCACTGAAGCTTTCTTT	CASSVGPFGTEAFF
TRBD2	TRBV6-1	TRBJ2-7	15	.	TGTGCCAGCAGTCCTATGTCAGCGGGAGCATACGAGCAGTACTTC	CASSPMSAGAYEQYF
.	TRBV7-2	TRBJ2-3	14	.	TGTGCCAGCAGCTTAGGCGGGTCCCAAGATACGCAGTATTTT	CASSLGGSQDTQYF
.	TRBV6-5	TRBJ1-1	14	.	TGTGCCAGCAGTTACGGGCGGGGGGACACTGAAGCTTTCTTT	CASSYGRGDTEAFF
TRBD1	TRBV5-1	TRBJ2-2	14	.	TGCGCCAGCAGCTTCGGACAGGGCTCCGGGGAGCTGTTTTTT	CASSFGQGSGELFF
.	TRBV20-1	TRBJ2-5	11	few	TGCAGTGCTAGAATGAGGGAGACCCAGTACTTC	CSARMRETQYF
TRBD1	TRBV5-1	TRBJ1-1	15	few	TGCGCCAGCAGCTTTCAACAGGGGTCGGACACTGAAGCTTTCTTT	CASSFQQGSDTEAFF
.	TRBV10-3	TRBJ1-1	15	once	TGTGCCATCAGTGAGTCCCTCACAGTAAACACTGAAGCTTTCTTT	CAISESLTVNTEAFF
TRBD2	TRBV19	TRBJ2-7	16	.	TGTGCCAGTAGTATAGGCGTAGCGGGAGTCGGCTACGAGCAGTACTTC	CASSIGVAGVGYEQYF
.	TRBV19	TRBJ2-3	14	.	TGTGCCAGTAGTTTAAATAGAGGGTCGGATACGCAGTATTTT	CASSLNRGSDTQYF
.	TRBV5-1	TRBJ1-5	15	.	TGCGCCAGCAGCTTGGACGGGATCCCCAATCAGCCCCAGCATTTT	CASSLDGIPNQPQHF
TRBD2	TRBV29-1	TRBJ2-3	17	.	TGCAGCGTTGTACTAGCGGGAGGTGGGTGGGCCCCAGATACGCAGTATTTT	CSVVLAGGGWAPDTQYF
.	TRBV21-1	TRBJ1-1	15	.	TGTGCCAGCAGCACCCGCAGGTGGTGGTGCACTGAAGCTTTCTTT	CASSTRRWWCTEAFF
.	TRBV5-1	TRBJ1-1	16	.	TGCGCCAGCAGCCTAGGGGCGGCGGTGATAAACACTGAAGCTTTCTTT	CASSLGAAVINTEAFF
.	TRBV6-6	TRBJ1-1	14	.	TGTGCCAGCAGTTACCCCCCCAGGGTGACTGAAGCTTTCTTT	CASSYPPRVTEAFF
TRBD2	TRBV9	TRBJ2-7	15	.	TGTGCCAGCAGCGTATCTAGCGGGAGTAAAAGCGAGCAGTACTTC	CASSVSSGSKSEQYF
.	TRBV5-1	TRBJ1-4	14	once	TGCGCCAGCAGGGGAACAGGGCGTAATGAAAAACTGTTTTTT	CASRGTGRNEKLFF
TRBD2	TRBV7-8	TRBJ2-4	17	.	TGTGCCAGCACCCAAGGGGTAGCGGGTTTTTTCAAAAACATTCAGTACTTC	CASTQGVAGFFKNIQYF
.	TRBV4-2	TRBJ2-3	16	.	TGTGCCAGCAGCCAAGCCCCGGGAGCCCTCACAGATACGCAGTATTTT	CASSQAPGALTDTQYF
.	TRBV4-1	TRBJ1-4	15	.	TGCGCCAGCAGGATCAGCGGGGCAGGTAATGAAAAACTGTTTTTT	CASRISGAGNEKLFF
.	TRBV5-1	TRBJ1-1	13	.	TGCGCCAGCAGCTTGGTAGGGGACACTGAAGCTTTCTTT	CASSLVGDTEAFF
.	TRBV15	TRBJ1-2	16	.	TGTGCCACCAGCACCCTTCGGACTACTGAGGGCTATGGCTACACCTTC	CATSTLRTTEGYGYTF
TRBD1	TRBV6-7	TRBJ2-7	14	.	TGTGCCAGCAGTTACTTACAGGGGGTGTACGAGCAGTACTTC	CASSYLQGVYEQYF
TRBD1	TRBV28	TRBJ1-5	14	.	TGTGCCAGCAGTCCCAGGGGGTTGATCCAGCCCCAGCATTTT	CASSPRGLIQPQHF
TRBD2	TRBV5-1	TRBJ2-3	17	.	TGCGCTAGCAGCTTGGGGGCGGGAGGGCTGATGACAGATACGCAGTATTTT	CASSLGAGGLMTDTQYF
.	TRBV28	TRBJ1-4	14	.	TGTGCCAGCAGTTTACCCGTCCGCGATGAAAAACTGTTTTTT	CASSLPVRDEKLFF
TRBD2	TRBV7-2	TRBJ2-3	17	.	TGTGCCAGCAGCTCCCCGGGACTAGCGGGGGGCACAGATACGCAGTATTTT	CASSSPGLAGGTDTQYF
.	TRBV19	TRBJ2-7	12	.	TGTGCCAGTAGCCCGGGGGCCTACGAGCAGTACTTC	CASSPGAYEQYF
TRBD1	TRBV5-1	TRBJ2-1	12	.	TGCGCCAGCAGCCTGGACAGGGAGTCAACGTTCTTC	CASSLDRESTFF